The 2 T cell receptor beta chains below all came from one sample that was sequenced in a study of cytomegalovirus exposure and HLA in healthy donors. Use of 60 Vbeta and 13 Jbeta primers characterized the PCR. TCRdb keeps only in-frame clones here, not all; method: immunoSEQ multiplex PCR. The profile shows about 150,000 clones, around three quarters of them singletons. Sequencing was performed on PBMCs. Receptors were obtained from a woman in her thirties or forties in good health and CMV-seronegative.

The count of this clone is one. The chain joins TRBV11-3 to TRBJ2-7, with D perhaps matching TRBD1 (6 bases). There are 13 residues in the CDR3. Trimming cost V 2 bases and J 1 base, with 6 bases left between them. Germline V gene data show CDR1 as SGHNT and CDR2 as YENEEA. In DNA, the CDR3 is TGTGCCAGCAGCTTACAGGGGTCCTACGAGCAGTACTTC. This gives the protein CASSLQGSYEQYF.

V is TRBV27 and J is TRBJ1-2; D gene uncertain. CDR1 is MNHEY and CDR2 is SMNVEV in the germline V gene (reference sequence). Trimming shortened V by 5 bases and J by 7 bases, and 11 bases separated the two germline ends. The CDR3 is 12 amino acids. CDR3 loop: CASSRTSSGYTF. DNA of the CDR3: TGTGCCAGCAGTAGAACATCTAGTGGCTACACCTTC.